This T cell receptor beta chain derives from a study of naive and memory T cell subsets (dated by TCRdb to about 2017). For context, the study as a whole: Sorted naive and memory T cell subsets from peripheral blood were analyzed in the study using a UMI-based, open-source pipeline for TCR alpha and beta sequencing. RNA was DNase-treated and reverse transcribed with TCR constant-region primers, mostly using SuperScript III. The functional CMV T cell responses agreed completely with IgG serology results.

Library method: UMI-ligation and nested PCR. An equimolar mix of two oligonucleotides covering both TRBC1 and TRBC2 was used as the beta constant-region primer. Four rounds of PCR were used to amplify ligated cDNA, with nested alpha and beta constant-region primers being used together with the SP2 primer. A single-stranded oligonucleotide bearing the SP2 primer plus a 12-nucleotide UMI was ligated onto the 3' end of the cDNA by T4 RNA ligase 1. Incubation of the ligation reaction was carried out at 16 degrees C for about 20-25 hours. PCR2 was usually performed as a SYBR Green qPCR and halted at a preset threshold so that over-amplification would not occur. Apart from the first purification, every purification step used Agencourt AMPure XP magnetic beads. Library amounts were measured by Qubit and library quality was assessed on a TapeStation, where the main peak was expected at around 650 bp. Pooled libraries were sequenced on an Illumina MiSeq with v2 2x251 paired-end kits, typically giving roughly 0.95-2.1 million reads per sample. Each sample was pooled at 3 to 5 nM, and roughly 5-7% PhiX was included to help cluster recognition. In the paper's pipeline: Decombinator assigned V and J genes to Demultiplexor-processed FASTQ reads by tag matching, allowing a single base-pair mismatch. Collapsinator used UMIs to correct both sequencing errors and frequency errors arising from PCR heterogeneity. CDR3Translator translated TCRs and extracted CDR3s from the conserved cysteine to the FGXG phenylalanine, flagging non-productive sequences. Gini, Shannon entropy and inverse Simpson indices were calculated on repertoires subsampled to equal numbers of UMI-defined TCRs. Clonotype abundance distributions were fitted to a power law by maximum likelihood within the linear range. For one naive CD8 sample, the pipeline and MIGEC produced similar UMI counts, unique TCR numbers and clonal distributions. One analysis removed from the naive repertoire any naive TCRs that were also found in any memory subset from the same donor. A set of roughly 7,000 CMV-associated CDR3 sequences, compiled from VDJdb and a published dataset, was used to search the repertoires. The raw public reads went through TCRdb reprocessing: fastp at Q25, MiXCR clone calling, in-frame beta chains kept. CDR3 protein duplicates are merged, each entry listing the most common genes and DNA. Here the V and J calls rest on TCRdb's processing, not on the authors' analysis. The sample has around 160,000 distinct CDR3 sequences on record, roughly 23% of them singletons. The top ten clonotypes cover 0.11% of the sample.

Study-wide conclusions, independent of this receptor: A few larger clonotypes were present in naive repertoires, particularly the CD8 repertoires, and these clonotypes were possibly memory cells re-expressing CD45RA. The abundance of TCRs followed a power law with an exponent that differed between naive and memory subsets yet stayed consistent across the three individuals. RNA-based TCR counts may be influenced by expression changes linked to T cell activation and differentiation. In both CD4 and CD8 cells, a rise in Gini index and a fall in Shannon and inverse Simpson diversity were observed from naive through CM, EM and EMRA. Clonotypes were defined as single alpha or beta chain sequences, not paired alpha/beta receptors. The repertoire findings for the naive and memory subsets could not be validated against a ground truth, as none was available. Once error correction was done, more than 95% of naive TCR sequences showed up just once, which made the naive abundance distributions much steeper than those of the memory subsets.

In the germline V gene (reference sequence), CDR1 corresponds to SEHNR and CDR2 to FQNEAQ. V loses 3 bases at its end and J loses 6 bases; junction bases beyond the gene matches: 7. The CDR3 covers 16 residues, taking in both the cysteine and the phenylalanine. Kept here is only the CDR3 DNA, which spans 48 bases and is read in frame from base 1. From the second PCR step onward, the TCR alpha chain libraries and the TCR beta chain libraries were amplified separately. Donor CMV status was determined by IFNgamma production from CD4+ T cells after overnight stimulation of fresh PBMCs with CMV viral lysate. CD4 T cells were positively selected using Miltenyi beads, after which CD8 T cells were positively selected from the CD4-negative fraction. After staining for CD3, CD4, CD8, CD45RA, CD27 and a live/dead dye, cells were sorted on a BD Aria II into four subsets based on CD45RA and CD27. Blood came from three healthy volunteers, each fractionated into CD4 and CD8 T cells and then into four differentiation subsets. Around 130 ml of peripheral blood was drawn per donor, and PBMC were isolated by Ficoll-Paque PLUS density-gradient centrifugation. Sorted cells were lysed in RLT buffer, after which RNA was extracted using a Qiagen RNeasy kit and stored at -80 degrees C.

The table lists this clonotype with a few counts. The specificity of this receptor is unknown. There are no base qualities to consult, and no much larger clone falls within one base. This sequence originates from a human donor in good health. The chain is encoded by TRBV7-9 joined to TRBJ2-1, and 11 junction bases match TRBD2. Specimen: naive CD4+ T cells from blood. The meaning of the sample's cell subset or site label: naive T cells, CD45RA high CD27+. The DNA sequence is given as TGTGCCAGCAGCTTGACTAGCGGGACAGGGATCAATGAGCAGTTCTTC. It specifies CASSLTSGTGINEQFF.